This T cell receptor (beta chain) was captured in a study of T cells in Graves' hyperthyroidism and ophthalmopathy. Study conclusions and caveats: Ophthalmopathy was identified by the model a median approximately six months ahead of onset.

With respect to this clonotype: What it binds is not known.

There were TCR beta CDR3 regions amplified from RNA transcripts. TCR CDR3 regions were first amplified by RT-PCR with HTBI primers. One entry per CDR3 protein, called by TCRdb with MiXCR from the multiplex PCR reads. The table lists some 560,000 distinct CDR3 sequences, approximately 15% of them singletons. V lost 4 bases to trimming and J lost 1 base, with 14 bases between them. Germline CDR1 reads SGHRS; CDR2 reads YFSETQ. This CDR3 comprises 16 residues. The material sequenced was blood. The rearrangement links TRBV5-1 to TRBJ2-2; possible D gene TRBD2, 6 bases. The origin of this receptor is a woman aged 40 to 55 with Graves' hyperthyroidism. The CDR3 sequence: CASSPGDRRNTGELFF. The CDR3 DNA is TGCGCCAGCAGCCCGGGGGATCGCCGGAACACCGGGGAGCTGTTTTTT.